This TCR beta chain was sequenced for a study of T cell changes during pregnancy in multiple sclerosis. The J segment lost 3 bases and the V segment lost 7 bases, leaving 5 bases of the junction unmatched. The length of the CDR3 is 14 residues. The germline gives CDR1 SGDLS, CDR2 YYNGEE. Assay: immunoSEQ multiplex PCR; the TCRdb copy retains only in-frame clones and omits some. This sample carries approximately 28,000 clones, around 91% of them seen once, and the ten largest clones take 5.5% to 7%. The rearrangement uses TRBV9 and TRBJ2-1; 9 bases agree with TRBD2. Material: CD8+ T cells from peripheral blood mononuclear cells, obtained in the second trimester of pregnancy. The clonotype was recovered from a female donor with multiple sclerosis, enrolled in a pregnancy study. Written as DNA, the CDR3 is TGTGCCAGCGGGAAAGCGGGGGGCTACAATGAGCAGTTCTTC. It codes for CASGKAGGYNEQFF.